Each of the 9 T cell receptor beta chains below was sequenced from the same sample in a study of CD8 T cells in ankylosing spondylitis. In TCRdb, the 5' RACE reads were re-called with MiXCR into one record per CDR3 protein. The sample includes about 240,000 distinct CDR3 sequences, around 9.1% seen only once; the top ten take about 6.8%. The material sequenced was blood, either unsorted or a sorted T cell fraction (not recorded which). These receptors were obtained from a male donor with ankylosing spondylitis or in good health (not recorded which).

The V and J genes are TRBV20-1 and TRBJ2-7; D possibly corresponds to TRBD1 (6 bases). Germline assignment: CDR1 DFQATT and CDR2 SNEGSKA (reference sequence). V lost 2 bases and J lost 3, with 11 bases in between. CDR3 length: 13 amino acids. The CDR3 DNA follows: TGCAGTGCTAGATCTGGGGGCCTCTACGAGCAGTACTTC. Its translation is CSARSGGLYEQYF.

At least ten counts were recorded for this clonotype. The chain carries TRBV6-1 and TRBJ2-3, with D tentatively TRBD2 (6 bases). The CDR3 spans 13 residues. CDR1 is MNHNS and CDR2 is SASEGT in the germline V gene. The V and J ends lost 6 bases and 2 bases respectively, with 9 bases between them. The DNA of the CDR3 is TGTGCCAGCAGGGGGGGAATCACAGATACGCAGTATTTT. Its protein is CASRGGITDTQYF.

Comment on this clonotype: A much larger clone sits a single nucleotide away, making a read error possible. The chain couples TRBV12-3 or TRBV12-4 to TRBJ2-3, with 9 positions matching TRBD2. This CDR3 contains 16 residues. CDR3 nucleotide sequence: TGTGCCAACAGTTTATATCAGCGGGGGGACACAGATACGCAGTATTTT. Translation: CANSLYQRGDTDTQYF.

A word on this clonotype: A read error may be the cause here, since a much bigger clone is one base away. The CDR3 ends on some other residue instead of the conserved phenylalanine or tryptophan, so this is likely a read error. The chain uses TRBV14 and TRBJ2-1, with D perhaps TRBD1 (5 bases). Trimming pared 2 bases from V and 0 bases from J, leaving 14 bases between. Germline assignment: CDR1 SGHDN and CDR2 FVKESK. The CDR3 spans 17 residues. The CDR3 coding sequence is TGTGCCAGCAGCCAAATAGGGGCGGAGCTCTCCTACAATGAGCAGTTCTTA. This encodes CASSQIGAELSYNEQFL.

This clonotype occurred many times. This chain connects TRBV29-1 to TRBJ2-7; 8 positions agree with TRBD1. CDR1 is SQVTM and CDR2 is ANQGSEA in the germline V gene. J was trimmed by 2 bases and V by 6 bases; bases with no gene match: 9. The CDR3 totals 14 residues. Here the CDR3 reads CSVASRGQTYEQYF. For the CDR3, the DNA is TGCAGCGTCGCCAGCAGGGGGCAAACCTACGAGCAGTACTTC.

This clonotype has at least ten counts. This chain uses TRBV19 with TRBJ1-1; 9 bases fit TRBD1. From germline, CDR1 is LNHDA and CDR2 SQIVND (reference sequence). CDR3 size: 15 residues. Losses at the gene ends were 7 bases for V and 4 bases for J; bases not matched to a gene: 10. CDR3: CASTRDRVGITEAFF. The CDR3 DNA reads TGTGCCAGTACCCGGGACAGGGTCGGAATCACTGAAGCTTTCTTT.

This clonotype was detected only a few times. The chain employs TRBV25-1 and TRBJ1-6, with TRBD1 as a possible D gene (5 bases). The CDR3 length is 15 residues. Looked up from germline, CDR1 is MGHDK and CDR2 is SYGVNS. The V gene lost 6 bases and the J gene lost 7 bases, with 16 bases spanning the gap. Written as DNA, the CDR3 is TGTGCCAGCAGGCCGCGGGGCAGTCAAAATTCACCCCTCCACTTT. Translating gives CASRPRGSQNSPLHF.

This clonotype is a singleton in its sample. A much larger clone is a single base away; this may be a read error. The genes are TRBV20-1 and TRBJ2-2; 7 positions agree with TRBD2. Germline V gene sequence: CDR1 DFQATT, CDR2 SNEGSKA (reference sequence). The CDR3 length is 14 residues. CDR3 bases: TGCAGTGCCCTGAGGGAGGGGAGCACCGGGGAGGTGTTTTTT. Translation: CSALREGSTGEVFF.

This clonotype was seen a few times. This sequence joins TRBV30 and TRBJ1-6, with D possibly matching TRBD1 (5 bases). This CDR3 comprises 13 residues. Germline assignment: CDR1 GTSNPN and CDR2 SVGIG (reference sequence). V was clipped by 4 bases and J by 9 bases, with 13 bases between them. CDR3 sequence reads: CAWTKQEGSPLHF. CDR3 coding DNA: TGTGCCTGGACAAAACAGGAGGGTTCACCCCTCCACTTT.